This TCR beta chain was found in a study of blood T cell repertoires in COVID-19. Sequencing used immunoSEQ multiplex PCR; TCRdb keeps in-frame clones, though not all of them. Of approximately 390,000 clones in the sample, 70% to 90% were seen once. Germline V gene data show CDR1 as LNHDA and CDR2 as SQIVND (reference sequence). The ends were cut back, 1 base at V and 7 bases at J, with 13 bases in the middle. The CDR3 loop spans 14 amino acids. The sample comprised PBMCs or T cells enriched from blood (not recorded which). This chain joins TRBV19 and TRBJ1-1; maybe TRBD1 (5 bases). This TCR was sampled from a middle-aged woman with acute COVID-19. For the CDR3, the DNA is TGTGCCAGTAGTATAGGGGGGGGACCCGTTGAAGCTTTCTTT. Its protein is CASSIGGGPVEAFF.